Each of the 8 T cell receptor beta chains below was sequenced from the same sample in a study of CD8 T cells in Susac syndrome. Reverse transcription used roughly 0.45 to 1 ug RNA and random hexamers. A single record per CDR3 protein comes from TCRdb applying MiXCR to the immunoSEQ multiplex PCR reads. The table shows 200,000 to 250,000 distinct CDR3 sequences, with less than 95% occurring only once. The sequenced sample consisted of CD4+ T cells from PBMCs. These receptors originate from a human donor with Susac syndrome.

The chain carries TRBV18 and TRBJ2-3; D is unresolved. V lost 2 bases to trimming and J lost 6 bases, with 12 bases between them. Germline V gives CDR1 KGHSH, CDR2 LQKENI. The CDR3 has 14 amino acids. The CDR3: CASSPNAPRDTQYF. CDR3 nucleotide sequence: TGTGCCAGCTCACCAAACGCGCCCAGGGATACGCAGTATTTT.

For the CDR3, the DNA is TGTGCCAGCTCACCAAGGTCGGGCGGTGAAGAAGCTTTCTTT. Translation: CASSPRSGGEEAFF. The rearrangement uses TRBV18 and TRBJ1-1; D uncertain. The germline CDR1 and CDR2 sequences are KGHSH and LQKENI. This CDR3 has 14 amino acids. Trimming left V 2 bases short and J 8 bases short, with 15 bases between.

This clonotype has a handful of counts. The chain recombines TRBV12-3 or TRBV12-4 with TRBJ1-3; D unresolved. The CDR3 covers 13 residues. Trimming stripped 4 bases from V and 3 bases from J, with 7 bases between. CDR3 residues: CASSSSGGNTIYF. CDR3 bases: TGTGCCAGCAGTTCCTCAGGTGGAAACACCATATATTTT.

J is TRBJ2-5 and V is TRBV7-2; tentative D call: TRBD2 (7 bases). Trimming took 5 bases from V and 4 from J, leaving 20 bases between them. The CDR3 loop spans 16 amino acids. Germline loops: CDR1 SGHTA, CDR2 FQGNSA. The CDR3 coding sequence is TGTGCCAGCAGCCTGGTGATTCAGGGAGGGGGAGAGACCCAGTACTTC. This encodes CASSLVIQGGGETQYF.

The chain joins TRBV7-2 to TRBJ1-1, with D unresolved. CDR3 length equals 14 residues. Germline V gene sequence: CDR1 SGHTA, CDR2 FQGNSA. The V and J ends lost 2 bases and 4 bases respectively, with 11 bases between them. CDR3 loop: CASSLPGFSTEAFF. CDR3 nucleotide sequence: TGTGCCAGCAGCTTACCGGGGTTTTCCACTGAAGCTTTCTTT.

This chain joins TRBV3-1 and TRBJ1-6; 7 bases are a match to TRBD1. V was pared by 6 bases and J by 4 bases, with 21 bases of the junction left unmatched. CDR1 is LGHDT, CDR2 YNNKEL, per germline (reference sequence). The CDR3 spans 20 residues. The CDR3 DNA reads as TGTGCCAGCAGTGGTGAGAACCCCCAGGAGGGGGCCGCTTATAATTCACCCCTCCACTTT. This encodes CASSGENPQEGAAYNSPLHF.

This chain connects TRBV7-8 to TRBJ2-1; D unclear. Trimming left V 4 bases short and J 5 bases short, with 9 bases between. This CDR3 spans 13 amino acids. CDR1 is SGHVS, CDR2 FQNEAQ, per germline. DNA of the CDR3: TGTGCCAGCAGCTACGGACGGGACAATGAGCAGTTCTTC. This sequence encodes CASSYGRDNEQFF.

This clonotype showed up just a few times. The gene calls are TRBV5-4 and TRBJ1-2; 10 bases are a match to TRBD1. The length of the CDR3 is 13 residues. The germline gives CDR1 SGHNT, CDR2 YYREEE (reference sequence). J lost 7 bases, V lost 5 bases, and 5 bases had no gene match. The CDR3 loop is CASSPDRGSGYTF. The CDR3, as DNA: TGTGCCAGCAGTCCGGACAGGGGGTCTGGCTACACCTTC.